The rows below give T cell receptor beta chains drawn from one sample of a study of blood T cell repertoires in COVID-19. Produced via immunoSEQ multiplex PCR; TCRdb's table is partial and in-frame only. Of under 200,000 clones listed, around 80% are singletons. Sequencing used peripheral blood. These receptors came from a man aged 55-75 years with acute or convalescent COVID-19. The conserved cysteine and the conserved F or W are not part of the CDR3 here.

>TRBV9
ASSPGQEFDEAF
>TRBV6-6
ASSYSTGDHGYT
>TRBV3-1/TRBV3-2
ASSLGTSSYEQY
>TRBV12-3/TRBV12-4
ASSPQGYGYT
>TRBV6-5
ASKIMTGAPGELF
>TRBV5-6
ASSSTGTGGRGIQETQY
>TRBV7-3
ASSLTPTEQPQY
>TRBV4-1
ASSQGGGFEKLF
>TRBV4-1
ASSGRLAGIAEQY
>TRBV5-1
ASSLDGRNTGELF
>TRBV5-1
ASSLGQAETQY
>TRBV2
ASTTDILIEQY
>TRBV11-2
ASSLGSGQGEAQY
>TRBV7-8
ASSFARQGDSGNTIY
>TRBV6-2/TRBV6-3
ASSAGTSGGYEQY
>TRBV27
ASSRTNTGELF
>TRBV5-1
ASSWGGSTDTQY
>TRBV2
ASRGQGVNTEAF
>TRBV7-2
ASSFSGLAKNIQY
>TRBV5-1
ASSPGWDTEAF
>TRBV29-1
SVEDQGSTGELF
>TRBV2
ASSEQGSYGYT
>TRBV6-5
ASTDTASYEQY
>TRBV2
ASSRGGGTTDTQY
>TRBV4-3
ASSQVGRGSGANVLT
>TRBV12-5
ASVEDRGYEQY
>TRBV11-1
ASSLGQPFNSPLH
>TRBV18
ASSPENGTPETQY
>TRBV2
ASSPGDQPQH